This TCR beta chain appears in the sequencing data of a study of blood T cell repertoires in COVID-19. The wider study: Acute and convalescent COVID-19 specimens originated in the United States, Italy and Spain. The cDNA or gDNA used as material had been derived from T cells, B-cell-depleted T cells, or PBMCs.

Sequencing was performed with immunoSEQ multiplex PCR; in TCRdb, only in-frame clones are kept and a portion is missing. This sample has fewer than 80,000 clones, with about 88% found just once. Per germline, CDR1 GTSNPN and CDR2 SVGIG (reference sequence). Trimming took 2 bases from V and 0 from J, leaving 14 bases between them. This CDR3 spans 16 amino acids. The source is a woman aged 45-65 years with active COVID-19. Sequencing used peripheral blood. This chain links TRBV30 with TRBJ1-3; no firm D call. The CDR3 loop reads CAWSLAAYISGNTIYF. CDR3 nucleotide sequence: TGTGCCTGGAGTTTAGCAGCCTACATCTCTGGAAACACCATATATTTT.